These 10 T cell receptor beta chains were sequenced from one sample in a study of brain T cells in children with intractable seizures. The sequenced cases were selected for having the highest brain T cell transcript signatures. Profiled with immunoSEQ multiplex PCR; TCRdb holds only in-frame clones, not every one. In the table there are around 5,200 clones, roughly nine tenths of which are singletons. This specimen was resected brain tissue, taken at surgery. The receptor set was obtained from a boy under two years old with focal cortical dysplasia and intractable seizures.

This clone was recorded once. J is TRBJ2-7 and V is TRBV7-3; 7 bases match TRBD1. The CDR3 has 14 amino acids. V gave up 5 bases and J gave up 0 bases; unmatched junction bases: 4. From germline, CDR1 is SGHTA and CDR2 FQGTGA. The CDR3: CASSETGSSYEQYF. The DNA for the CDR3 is TGTGCCAGCAGCGAGACAGGGAGCTCCTACGAGCAGTACTTC.

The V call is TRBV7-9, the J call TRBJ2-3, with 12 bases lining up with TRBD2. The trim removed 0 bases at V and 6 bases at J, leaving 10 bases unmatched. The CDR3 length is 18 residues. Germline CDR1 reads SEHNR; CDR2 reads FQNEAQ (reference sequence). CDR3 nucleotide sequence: TGTGCCAGCAGCTTAGCGCTATCCGGACTAGCGGGATCCGATACGCAGTATTTT. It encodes CASSLALSGLAGSDTQYF.

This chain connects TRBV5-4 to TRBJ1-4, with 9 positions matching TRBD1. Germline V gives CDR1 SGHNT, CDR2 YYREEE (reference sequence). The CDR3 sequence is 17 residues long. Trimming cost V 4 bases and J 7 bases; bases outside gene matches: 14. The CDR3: CASSPGGDRVGGEKLFF. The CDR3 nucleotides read TGTGCCAGCAGCCCGGGAGGGGACAGGGTAGGGGGTGAAAAACTGTTTTTT.

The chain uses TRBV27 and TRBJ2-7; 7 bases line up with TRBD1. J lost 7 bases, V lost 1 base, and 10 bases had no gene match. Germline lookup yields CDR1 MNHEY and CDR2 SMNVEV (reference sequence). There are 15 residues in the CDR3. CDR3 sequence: CASSLFLPNRGEQYF. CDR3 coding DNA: TGTGCCAGCAGTTTATTCCTCCCAAACAGGGGTGAGCAGTACTTC.

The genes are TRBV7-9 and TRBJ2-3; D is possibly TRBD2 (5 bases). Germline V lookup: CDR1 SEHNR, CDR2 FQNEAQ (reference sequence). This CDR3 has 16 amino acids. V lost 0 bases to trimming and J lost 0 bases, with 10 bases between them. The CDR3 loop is CASSLALLGSTDTQYF. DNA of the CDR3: TGTGCCAGCAGCTTAGCTCTACTAGGGAGCACAGATACGCAGTATTTT. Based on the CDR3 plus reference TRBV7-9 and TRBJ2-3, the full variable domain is DTGVSQNPRHKITKRGQNVTFRCDPISEHNRLYWYRQTLGQGPEFLTYFQNEAQLEKSRLLSDRFSAERPKGSFSTLEIQRTEQGDSAMYLCASSLALLGSTDTQYFGPGTRLTVL.

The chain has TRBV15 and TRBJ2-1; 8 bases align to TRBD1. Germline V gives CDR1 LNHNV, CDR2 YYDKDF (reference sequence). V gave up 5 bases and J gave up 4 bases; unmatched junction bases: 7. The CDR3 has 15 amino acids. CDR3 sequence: CATSETGGLYNEQFF. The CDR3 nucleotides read TGTGCCACCAGCGAAACAGGGGGTTTGTACAATGAGCAGTTCTTC. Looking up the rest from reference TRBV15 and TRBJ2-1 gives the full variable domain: DAMVIQNPRYQVTQFGKPVTLSCSQTLNHNVMYWYQQKSSQAPKLLFHYYDKDFNNEADTPDNFQSRRPNTSFCFLDIRSPGLGDTAMYLCATSETGGLYNEQFFGPGTRLTVL.

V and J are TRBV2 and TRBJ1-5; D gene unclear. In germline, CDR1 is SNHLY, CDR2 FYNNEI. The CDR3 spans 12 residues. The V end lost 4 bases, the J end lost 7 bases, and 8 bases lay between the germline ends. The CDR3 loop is CASSVREQPQHF. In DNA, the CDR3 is TGTGCCAGCAGTGTGCGGGAACAGCCCCAGCATTTT. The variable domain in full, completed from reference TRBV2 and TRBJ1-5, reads EPEVTQTPSHQVTQMGQEVILRCVPISNHLYFYWYRQILGQKVEFLVSFYNNEISEKSEIFDDQFSVERPDGSNFTLKIRSTKLEDSAMYFCASSVREQPQHFGDGTRLSIL.

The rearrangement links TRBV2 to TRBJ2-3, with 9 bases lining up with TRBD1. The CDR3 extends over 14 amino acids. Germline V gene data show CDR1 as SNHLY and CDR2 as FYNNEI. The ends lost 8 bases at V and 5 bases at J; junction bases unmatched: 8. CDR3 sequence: CASFRDRVGDTQYF. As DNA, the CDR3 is TGTGCCAGCTTCCGGGACAGGGTTGGAGATACGCAGTATTTT.

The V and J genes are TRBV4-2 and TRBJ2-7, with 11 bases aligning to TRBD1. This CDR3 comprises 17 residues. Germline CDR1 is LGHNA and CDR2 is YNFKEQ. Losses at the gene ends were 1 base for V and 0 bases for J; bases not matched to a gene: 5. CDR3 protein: CASSQVPGTGGSYEQYF. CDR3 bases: TGTGCCAGCAGCCAAGTACCCGGGACAGGGGGCTCCTACGAGCAGTACTTC.

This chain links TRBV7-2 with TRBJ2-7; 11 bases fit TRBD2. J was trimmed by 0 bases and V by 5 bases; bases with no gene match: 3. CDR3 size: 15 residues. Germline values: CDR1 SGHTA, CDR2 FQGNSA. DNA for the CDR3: TGTGCCAGCAGCGCCACTAGCGGGAGCTCCTACGAGCAGTACTTC. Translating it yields CASSATSGSSYEQYF.